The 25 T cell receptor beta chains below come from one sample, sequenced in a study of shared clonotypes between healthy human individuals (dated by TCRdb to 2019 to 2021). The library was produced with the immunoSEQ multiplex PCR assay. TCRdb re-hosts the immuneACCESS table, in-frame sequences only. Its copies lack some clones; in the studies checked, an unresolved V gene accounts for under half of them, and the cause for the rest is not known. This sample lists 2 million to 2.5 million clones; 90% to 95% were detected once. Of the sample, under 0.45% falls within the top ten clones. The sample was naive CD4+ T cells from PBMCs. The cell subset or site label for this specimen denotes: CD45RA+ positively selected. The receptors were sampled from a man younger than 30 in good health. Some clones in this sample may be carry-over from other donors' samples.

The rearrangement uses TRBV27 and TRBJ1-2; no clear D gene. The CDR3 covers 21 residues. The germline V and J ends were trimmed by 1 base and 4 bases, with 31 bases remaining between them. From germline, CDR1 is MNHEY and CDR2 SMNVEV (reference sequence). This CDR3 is CASSLYHQATAGRLSTYGYTF. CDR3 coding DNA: TGTGCCAGCAGTTTATACCACCAAGCAACGGCCGGTCGCCTTTCTACCTATGGCTACACCTTC.

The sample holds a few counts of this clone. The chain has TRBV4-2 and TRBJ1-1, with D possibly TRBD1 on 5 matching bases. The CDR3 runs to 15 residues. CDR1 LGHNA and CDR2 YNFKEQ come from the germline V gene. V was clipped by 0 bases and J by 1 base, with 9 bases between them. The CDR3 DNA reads TGTGCCAGCAGCCAAGAGAACAGGCCGAACACTGAAGCTTTCTTT. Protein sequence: CASSQENRPNTEAFF.

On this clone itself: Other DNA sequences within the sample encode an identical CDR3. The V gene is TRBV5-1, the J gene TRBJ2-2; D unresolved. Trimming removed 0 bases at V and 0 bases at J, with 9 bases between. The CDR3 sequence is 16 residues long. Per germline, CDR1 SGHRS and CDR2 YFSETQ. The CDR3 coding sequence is TGCGCCAGCAGCTTGGCCGGCACATCGAACACCGGGGAGCTGTTTTTT. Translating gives CASSLAGTSNTGELFF.

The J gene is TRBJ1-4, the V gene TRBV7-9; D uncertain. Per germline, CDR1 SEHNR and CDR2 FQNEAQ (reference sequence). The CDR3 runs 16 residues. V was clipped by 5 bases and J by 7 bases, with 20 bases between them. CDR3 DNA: TGTGCCAGCAGCCTCCGGACGGGCAGGCTGGGTGAAAAACTGTTTTTT. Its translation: CASSLRTGRLGEKLFF.

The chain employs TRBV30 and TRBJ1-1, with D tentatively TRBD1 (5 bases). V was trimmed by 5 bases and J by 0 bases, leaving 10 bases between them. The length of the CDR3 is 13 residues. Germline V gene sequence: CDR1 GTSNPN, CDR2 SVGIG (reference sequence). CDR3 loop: CAWGAGMNTEAFF. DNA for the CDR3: TGTGCCTGGGGGGCAGGGATGAACACTGAAGCTTTCTTT.

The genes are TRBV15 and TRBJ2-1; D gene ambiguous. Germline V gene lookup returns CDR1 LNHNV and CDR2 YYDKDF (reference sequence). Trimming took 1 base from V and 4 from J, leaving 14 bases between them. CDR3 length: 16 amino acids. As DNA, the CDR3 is TGTGCCACCAGCAGAGTCCCTTTACCCCAATACAATGAGCAGTTCTTC. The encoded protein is CATSRVPLPQYNEQFF.

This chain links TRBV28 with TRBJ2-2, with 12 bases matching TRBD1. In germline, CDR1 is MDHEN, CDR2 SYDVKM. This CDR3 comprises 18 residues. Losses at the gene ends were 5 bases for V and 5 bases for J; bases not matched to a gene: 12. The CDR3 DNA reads TGTGCCAGCAGTCCAATACCGGGACAGGGGGCGCCTACCGGGGAGCTGTTTTTT. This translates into CASSPIPGQGAPTGELFF.

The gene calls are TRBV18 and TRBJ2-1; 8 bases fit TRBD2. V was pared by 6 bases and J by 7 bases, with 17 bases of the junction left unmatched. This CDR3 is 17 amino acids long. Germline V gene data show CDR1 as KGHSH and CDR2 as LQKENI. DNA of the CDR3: TGTGCCAGCTCCACCATGACTAGCGCCTACTCCAGGAATGAGCAGTTCTTC. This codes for CASSTMTSAYSRNEQFF.

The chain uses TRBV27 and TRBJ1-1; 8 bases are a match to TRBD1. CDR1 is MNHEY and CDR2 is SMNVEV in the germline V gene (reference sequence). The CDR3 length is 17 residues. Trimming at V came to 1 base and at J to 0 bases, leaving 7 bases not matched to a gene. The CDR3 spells CASSLYWTGRMNTEAFF. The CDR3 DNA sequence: TGTGCCAGCAGTTTATACTGGACAGGGAGGATGAACACTGAAGCTTTCTTT.

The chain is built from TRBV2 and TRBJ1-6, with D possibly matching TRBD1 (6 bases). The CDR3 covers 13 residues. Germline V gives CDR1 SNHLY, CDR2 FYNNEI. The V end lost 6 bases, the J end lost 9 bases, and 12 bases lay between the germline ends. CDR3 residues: CASREVRGSPLHF. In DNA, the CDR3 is TGTGCCAGCAGGGAGGTCAGGGGTTCACCCCTCCACTTT.

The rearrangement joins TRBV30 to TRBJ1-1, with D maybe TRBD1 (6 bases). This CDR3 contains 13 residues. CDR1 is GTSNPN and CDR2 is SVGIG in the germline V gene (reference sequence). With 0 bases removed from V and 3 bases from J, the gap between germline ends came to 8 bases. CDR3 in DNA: TGTGCCTGGAGTGTAACAGGGCACACTGAAGCTTTCTTT. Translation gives CAWSVTGHTEAFF.

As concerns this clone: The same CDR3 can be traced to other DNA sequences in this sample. The CDR3 reads CASSLPLGSYNEQFF. DNA for the CDR3: TGCGCCAGCAGCTTGCCGCTAGGTTCCTACAATGAGCAGTTCTTC. The rearrangement links TRBV5-1 to TRBJ2-1; no clear D gene. In germline, CDR1 is SGHRS, CDR2 YFSETQ. The CDR3 has 15 amino acids. The ends were cut back, 1 base at V and 1 base at J, with 9 bases in the middle.

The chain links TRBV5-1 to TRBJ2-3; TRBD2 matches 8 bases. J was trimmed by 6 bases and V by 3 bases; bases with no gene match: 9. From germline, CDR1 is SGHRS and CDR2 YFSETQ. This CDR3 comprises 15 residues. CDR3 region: CASSSNSGNRDTQYF. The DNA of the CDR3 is TGCGCCAGCAGCTCAAATAGCGGGAATAGGGATACGCAGTATTTT.

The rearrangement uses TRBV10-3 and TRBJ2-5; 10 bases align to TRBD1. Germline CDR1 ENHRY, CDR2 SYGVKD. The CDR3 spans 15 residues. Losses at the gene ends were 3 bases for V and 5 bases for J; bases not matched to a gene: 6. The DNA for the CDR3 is TGTGCCATCAGTGAATCCGACAGGGGGCGGGAGACCCAGTACTTC. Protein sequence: CAISESDRGRETQYF.

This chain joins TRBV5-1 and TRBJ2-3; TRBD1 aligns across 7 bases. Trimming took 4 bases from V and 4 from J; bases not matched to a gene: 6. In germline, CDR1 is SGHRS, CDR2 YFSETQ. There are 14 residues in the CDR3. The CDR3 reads CASSPGQSADTQYF. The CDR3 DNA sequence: TGCGCCAGCAGCCCGGGACAGAGCGCAGATACGCAGTATTTT.

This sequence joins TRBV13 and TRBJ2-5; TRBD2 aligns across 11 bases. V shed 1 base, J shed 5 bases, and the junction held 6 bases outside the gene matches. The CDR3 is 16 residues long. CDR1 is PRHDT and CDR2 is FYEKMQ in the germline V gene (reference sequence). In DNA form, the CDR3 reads TGTGCCAGCAGCTTAGTTTTAGCGGGAGGGTTTGAGACCCAGTACTTC. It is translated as CASSLVLAGGFETQYF.

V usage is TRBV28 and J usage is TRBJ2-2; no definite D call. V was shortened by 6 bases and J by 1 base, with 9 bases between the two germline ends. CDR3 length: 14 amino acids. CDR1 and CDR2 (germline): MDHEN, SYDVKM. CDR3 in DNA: TGTGCCAGCAGAACACCACTGAACACCGGGGAGCTGTTTTTT. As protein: CASRTPLNTGELFF.

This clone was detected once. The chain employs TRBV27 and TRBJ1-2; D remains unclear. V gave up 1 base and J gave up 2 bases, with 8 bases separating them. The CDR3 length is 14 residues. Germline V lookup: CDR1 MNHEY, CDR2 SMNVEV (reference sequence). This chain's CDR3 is CASSLYPANYGYTF. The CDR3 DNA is TGTGCCAGCAGTTTATACCCAGCAAACTATGGCTACACCTTC.

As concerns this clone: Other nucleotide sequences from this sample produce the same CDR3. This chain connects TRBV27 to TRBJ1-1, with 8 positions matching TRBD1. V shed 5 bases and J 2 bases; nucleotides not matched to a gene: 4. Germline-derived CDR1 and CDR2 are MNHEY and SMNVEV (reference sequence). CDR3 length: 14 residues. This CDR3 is CASSLDRANTEAFF. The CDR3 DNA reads TGTGCCAGCAGTCTGGACAGGGCCAACACTGAAGCTTTCTTT.

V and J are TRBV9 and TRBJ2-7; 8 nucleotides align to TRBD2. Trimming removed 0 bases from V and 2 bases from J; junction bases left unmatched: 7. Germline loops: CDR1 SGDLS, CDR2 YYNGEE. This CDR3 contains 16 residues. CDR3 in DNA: TGTGCCAGCAGCGTAGATAGCGGGACATCTACCTACGAGCAGTACTTC. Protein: CASSVDSGTSTYEQYF.

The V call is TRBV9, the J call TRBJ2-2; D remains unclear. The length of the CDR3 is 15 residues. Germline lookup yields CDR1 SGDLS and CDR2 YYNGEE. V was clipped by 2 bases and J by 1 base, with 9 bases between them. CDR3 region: CASSVLSLNTGELFF. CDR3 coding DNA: TGTGCCAGCAGCGTCCTTTCTTTGAACACCGGGGAGCTGTTTTTT.

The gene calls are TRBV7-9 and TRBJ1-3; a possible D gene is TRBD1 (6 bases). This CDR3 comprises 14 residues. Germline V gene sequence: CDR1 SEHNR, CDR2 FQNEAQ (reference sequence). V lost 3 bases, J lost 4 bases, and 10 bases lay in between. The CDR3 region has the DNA TGTGCCAGCAGCTTTCAGGGGCAAGGAAACACCATATATTTT. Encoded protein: CASSFQGQGNTIYF. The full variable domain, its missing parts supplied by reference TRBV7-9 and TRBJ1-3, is DTGVSQNPRHKITKRGQNVTFRCDPISEHNRLYWYRQTLGQGPEFLTYFQNEAQLEKSRLLSDRFSAERPKGSFSTLEIQRTEQGDSAMYLCASSFQGQGNTIYFGEGSWLTVV.

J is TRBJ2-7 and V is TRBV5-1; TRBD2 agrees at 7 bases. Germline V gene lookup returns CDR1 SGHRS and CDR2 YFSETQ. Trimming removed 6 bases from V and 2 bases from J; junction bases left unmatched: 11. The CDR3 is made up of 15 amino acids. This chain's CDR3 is CASTPDGTTAYEQYF. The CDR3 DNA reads TGCGCCAGCACCCCTGACGGGACTACCGCCTACGAGCAGTACTTC. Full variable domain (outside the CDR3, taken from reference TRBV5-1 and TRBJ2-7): KAGVTQTPRYLIKTRGQQVTLSCSPISGHRSVSWYQQTPGQGLQFLFEYFSETQRNKGNFPGRFSGRQFSNSRSEMNVSTLELGDSALYLCASTPDGTTAYEQYFGPGTRLTVT.

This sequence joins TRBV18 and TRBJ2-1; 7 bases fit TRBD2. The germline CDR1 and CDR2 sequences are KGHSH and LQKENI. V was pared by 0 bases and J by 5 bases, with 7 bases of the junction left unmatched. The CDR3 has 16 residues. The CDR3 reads CASSPPGGIRNNEQFF. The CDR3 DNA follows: TGTGCCAGCTCACCACCGGGGGGGATAAGGAACAATGAGCAGTTCTTC.

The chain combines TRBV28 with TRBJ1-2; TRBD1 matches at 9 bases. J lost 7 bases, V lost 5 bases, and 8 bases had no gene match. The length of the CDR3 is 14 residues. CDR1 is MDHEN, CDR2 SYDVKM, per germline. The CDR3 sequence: CASSLQGAGSGYTF. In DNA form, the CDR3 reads TGTGCCAGCAGTCTACAGGGGGCTGGGAGTGGCTACACCTTC.